The T cell receptor (beta chain) under discussion was sequenced for a study of blood T cell repertoires in COVID-19. Germline V gene lookup returns CDR1 MNHEY and CDR2 SMNVEV (reference sequence). This CDR3 has 14 residues. Trimming left V 5 bases short and J 5 bases short, with 13 bases between. TCRdb keeps only in-frame clones here, not all; method: immunoSEQ multiplex PCR. Of over 200,000 clones in the sample, about four fifths are singletons; the top ten hold roughly 8.7%. The TCR comes from a man aged 35 to 55 with active or convalescent COVID-19. The chain combines TRBV27 with TRBJ1-5; D is perhaps TRBD1 (6 bases). Material for sequencing was peripheral blood. The CDR3 region has the DNA TGTGCCAGCAGTCCTCTAGGGGGATATCAGCCCCAGCATTTT. This encodes CASSPLGGYQPQHF.